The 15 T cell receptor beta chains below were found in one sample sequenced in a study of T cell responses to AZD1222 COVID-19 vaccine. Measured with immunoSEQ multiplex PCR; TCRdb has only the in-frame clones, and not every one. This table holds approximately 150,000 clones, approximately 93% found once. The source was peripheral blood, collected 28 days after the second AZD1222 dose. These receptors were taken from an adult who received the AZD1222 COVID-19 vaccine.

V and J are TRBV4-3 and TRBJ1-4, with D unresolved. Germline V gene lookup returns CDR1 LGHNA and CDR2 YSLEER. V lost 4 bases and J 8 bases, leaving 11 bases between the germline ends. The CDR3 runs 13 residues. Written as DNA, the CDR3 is TGCGCCAGCAGCCGAGCGATACAGGAAAAACTGTTTTTT. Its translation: CASSRAIQEKLFF.

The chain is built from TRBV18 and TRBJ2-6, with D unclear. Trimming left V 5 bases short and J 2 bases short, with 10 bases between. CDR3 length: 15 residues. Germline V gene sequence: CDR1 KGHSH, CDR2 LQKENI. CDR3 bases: TGTGCCAGCTCAACCAGGCAGGCTGGGGCCAACGTCCTGACTTTC. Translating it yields CASSTRQAGANVLTF.

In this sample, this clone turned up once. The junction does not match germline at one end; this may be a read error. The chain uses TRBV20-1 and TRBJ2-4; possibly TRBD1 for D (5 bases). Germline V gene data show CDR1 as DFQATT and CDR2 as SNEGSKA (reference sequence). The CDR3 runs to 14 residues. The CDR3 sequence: CSASLAGLFRRETF. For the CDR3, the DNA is TGCAGTGCTAGTCTGGCAGGGCTATTTCGCCGAGAAACCTTC.

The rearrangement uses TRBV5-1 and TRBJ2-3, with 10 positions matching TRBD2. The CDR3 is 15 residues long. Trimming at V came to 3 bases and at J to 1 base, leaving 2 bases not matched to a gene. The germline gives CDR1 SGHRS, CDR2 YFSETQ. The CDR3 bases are TGCGCCAGCAGCTCCGGGACTAGCGGCACAGATACGCAGTATTTT. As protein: CASSSGTSGTDTQYF.

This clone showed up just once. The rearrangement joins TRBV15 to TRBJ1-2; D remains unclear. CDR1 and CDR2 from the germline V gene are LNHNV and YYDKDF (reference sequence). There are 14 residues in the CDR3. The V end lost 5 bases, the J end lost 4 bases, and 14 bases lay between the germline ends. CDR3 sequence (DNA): TGTGCCACCAGCCCGGGTACGGTCGCCTATGGCTACACCTTC. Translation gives CATSPGTVAYGYTF.

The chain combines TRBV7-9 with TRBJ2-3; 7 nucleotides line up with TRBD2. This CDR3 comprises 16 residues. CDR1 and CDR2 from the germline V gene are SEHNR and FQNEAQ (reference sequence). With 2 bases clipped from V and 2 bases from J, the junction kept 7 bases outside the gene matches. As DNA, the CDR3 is TGTGCCAGCAGCTTAACACACGGGGGGACCACAGATACGCAGTATTTT. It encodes CASSLTHGGTTDTQYF.

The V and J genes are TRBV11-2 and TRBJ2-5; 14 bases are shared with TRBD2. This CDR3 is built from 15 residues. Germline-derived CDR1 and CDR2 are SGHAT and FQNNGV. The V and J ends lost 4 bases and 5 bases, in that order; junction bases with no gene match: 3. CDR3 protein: CASSSTSGGVETQYF. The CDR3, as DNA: TGTGCCAGCAGCTCGACTAGCGGGGGGGTGGAGACCCAGTACTTC.

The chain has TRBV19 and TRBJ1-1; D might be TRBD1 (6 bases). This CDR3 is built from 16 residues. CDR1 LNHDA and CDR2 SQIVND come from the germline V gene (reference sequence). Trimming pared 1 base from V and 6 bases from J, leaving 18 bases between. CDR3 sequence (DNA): TGTGCCAGTAGTATAGGTCGCTTAGGGGGGTTGCCTGAAGCTTTCTTT. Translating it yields CASSIGRLGGLPEAFF.

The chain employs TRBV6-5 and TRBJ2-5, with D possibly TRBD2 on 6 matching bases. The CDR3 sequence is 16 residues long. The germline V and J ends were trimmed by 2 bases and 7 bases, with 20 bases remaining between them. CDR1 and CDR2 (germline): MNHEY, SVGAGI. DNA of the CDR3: TGTGCCAGCAGTTACGGAGGGTCTACCGTCTATGGGACCCAGTACTTC. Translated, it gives CASSYGGSTVYGTQYF.

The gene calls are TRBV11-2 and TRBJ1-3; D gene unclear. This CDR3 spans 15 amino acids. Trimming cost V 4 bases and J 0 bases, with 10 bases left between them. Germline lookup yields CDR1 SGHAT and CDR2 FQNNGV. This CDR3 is CASSSFLTSGNTIYF. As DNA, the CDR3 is TGTGCCAGCAGCTCTTTCTTGACCTCTGGAAACACCATATATTTT. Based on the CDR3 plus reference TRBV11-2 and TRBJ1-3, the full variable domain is EAGVAQSPRYKIIEKRQSVAFWCNPISGHATLYWYQQILGQGPKLLIQFQNNGVVDDSQLPKDRFSAERLKGVDSTLKIQPAKLEDSAVYLCASSSFLTSGNTIYFGEGSWLTVV.

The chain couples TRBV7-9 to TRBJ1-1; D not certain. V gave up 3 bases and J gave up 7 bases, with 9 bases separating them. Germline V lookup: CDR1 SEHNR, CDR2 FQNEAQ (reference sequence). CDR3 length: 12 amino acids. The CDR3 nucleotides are TGTGCCAGCAGCTTCGGAGTGAATGAAGCTTTCTTT. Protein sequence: CASSFGVNEAFF.

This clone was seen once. CDR3 residues: CASSGGNNSPLHF. CDR3 coding DNA: TGTGCCAGCAGCGGGGGGAATAATTCACCCCTCCACTTT. The chain recombines TRBV7-6 with TRBJ1-6; tentatively, D is TRBD1 (5 bases). Trimming left V 5 bases short and J 5 bases short, with 7 bases between. This CDR3 spans 13 amino acids. Germline V lookup: CDR1 SGHVS, CDR2 FNYEAQ. Looking up the rest from reference TRBV7-6 and TRBJ1-6 gives the full variable domain: GAGVSQSPRYKVTKRGQDVALRCDPISGHVSLYWYRQALGQGPEFLTYFNYEAQQDKSGLPNDRFSAERPEGSISTLTIQRTEQRDSAMYRCASSGGNNSPLHFGNGTRLTVT.

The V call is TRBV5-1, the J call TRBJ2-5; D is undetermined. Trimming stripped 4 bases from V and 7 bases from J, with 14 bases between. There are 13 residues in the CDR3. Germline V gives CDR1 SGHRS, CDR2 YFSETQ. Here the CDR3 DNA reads TGCGCCAGCAGCCGACAAGTGAGTGGGACCCAGTACTTC. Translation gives CASSRQVSGTQYF.

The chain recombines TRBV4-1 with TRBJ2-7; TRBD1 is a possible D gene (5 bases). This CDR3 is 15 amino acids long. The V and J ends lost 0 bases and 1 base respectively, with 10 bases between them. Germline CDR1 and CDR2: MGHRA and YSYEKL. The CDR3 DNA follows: TGCGCCAGCAGCCAAGATGAAACAGGTTCCTACGAGCAGTACTTC. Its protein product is CASSQDETGSYEQYF.

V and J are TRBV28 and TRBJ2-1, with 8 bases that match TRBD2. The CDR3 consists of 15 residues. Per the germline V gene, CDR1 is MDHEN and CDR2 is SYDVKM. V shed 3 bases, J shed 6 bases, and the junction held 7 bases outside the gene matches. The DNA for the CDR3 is TGTGCCAGCAGTTTTGGTCTAGCGGGTTCCAATGAGCAGTTCTTC. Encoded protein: CASSFGLAGSNEQFF.